The rows below give T cell receptor beta chains drawn from one sample of a study of CXCR3-negative and CXCR3-positive naive CD8 T cells. TCRdb processed the 5' RACE reads again and assigns one entry to each CDR3 protein, with no DNA. The listing contains 110,000 or so distinct CDR3 sequences. Specimen: naive CXCR3+ CD8+ T cells from blood. All receptors derive from a human donor in good health. Some clones in this sample may be carry-over from other donors' samples. Each CDR3 is given with its conserved first and last residue.

j_call v_call cdr3_aa
TRBJ2-5 TRBV11-2 CASSSPETQYF
TRBJ2-5 TRBV12-3/TRBV12-4 CASSHAPGTGYNRAQYF
TRBJ2-1 TRBV6-5 CASSYSGTSNEQFF
TRBJ1-5 TRBV28 CASSSRATSNQPQHF
TRBJ1-2 TRBV29-1 CSVDLGRGSNYGYTF
TRBJ1-6 TRBV28 CASSLLVEVVGNSPLHF
TRBJ2-1 TRBV15 CATSNGIAGGSNEQFF
TRBJ2-5 TRBV12-3/TRBV12-4 CASSFRVWETQYF
TRBJ2-2 TRBV25-1 CASSEGQGTGELFF
TRBJ2-3 TRBV5-4 CASSFRSWDPDTQYF
TRBJ1-2 TRBV4-3 CASSQDRGGYGYTF
TRBJ1-1 TRBV5-1 CASSSDREGTEAFF
TRBJ2-7 TRBV5-1 CASSLSTPEGEQYF
TRBJ2-6 TRBV29-1 CSVASGSSAGANVLTF
TRBJ2-7 TRBV9 CASSVGQQLSYEQYF
TRBJ2-3 TRBV12-3/TRBV12-4 CASSFSDLDSASTDTQYF
TRBJ1-1 TRBV7-9 CASKLGIAEAFF
TRBJ2-1 TRBV19 CASSMAGGSYNEQFF
TRBJ2-1 TRBV7-3 CASSSSQGYEQFF
TRBJ2-1 TRBV5-1 CASSEDISGSSYNEQFF
TRBJ1-5 TRBV21-1 CASSKYRNRGRSNQPQHF
TRBJ1-5 TRBV20-1 CSAIWTVIPSGYGQPQHF
TRBJ2-1 TRBV7-9 CASSSTGTPTEQFF
TRBJ2-2 TRBV6-4 CASSAPGLVVWVPTGELFF
TRBJ2-1 TRBV4-1 CASSQGSGTVKFF
TRBJ2-7 TRBV5-6 CASSFDSYRYEQYF
TRBJ1-1 TRBV15 CATSDRVDTEAFF
TRBJ2-1 TRBV5-1 CASRYSGGSSYNEQFF
TRBJ2-4 TRBV19 CASSLAGFLGDIQYF
TRBJ2-7 TRBV7-9 CASSLGLGGRSYEQYF
TRBJ1-5 TRBV5-5 CASSPTGAEINQPQHF
TRBJ2-7 TRBV5-1 CASSIGTTLSEQYF
TRBJ2-7 TRBV7-9 CASSPPRVPPYEQYF
TRBJ2-7 TRBV29-1 CSVSSEALTYEQYF
TRBJ1-1 TRBV15 CATSDTWGAEAFF
TRBJ2-1 TRBV10-3 CAFSGGGALYNEQFF
TRBJ2-5 TRBV20-1 CSARTSGGESQYF
TRBJ2-2 TRBV5-1 CASSLDTFVAANTGELFF
TRBJ2-2 TRBV11-1 CASSFPGLAGDTGELFF
TRBJ1-1 TRBV6-6 CASSYLLTEAFF
TRBJ2-2 TRBV2 CASSGGQGLTGELFF
TRBJ2-7 TRBV4-1 CASSQNRITGLGSYEQYF
TRBJ2-7 TRBV6-6 CASSYGGLAGSYEQYF
TRBJ2-2 TRBV10-3 CATRGVRPTGELFF
TRBJ1-5 TRBV15 CATSARGFYSNQPQHF